Given below is one T cell receptor beta chain in context. The sample comes from a study of blood T cell repertoires in COVID-19. Across the whole study: Samples representing acute and convalescent COVID-19 were sourced from the United States, Italy and Spain.

In the study's own analysis: Amplification of reference gene primers provided the estimated nucleated cell counts. Repertoires were generated with immunoSEQ multiplex PCR, while TCRdb's copy carries only in-frame clones and drops some. Clone size and the V and J calls come from that table; the DNA yielded D and trimming. The data contain 250,000 to 350,000 clones, approximately 86% of them seen just once; the ten biggest clones take up roughly 2.2%. The germline CDR1 and CDR2 sequences are LGHDT and YNNKEL (reference sequence). The CDR3 has 14 amino acids. The J segment lost 6 bases and the V segment lost 3 bases, leaving 5 bases of the junction unmatched.

What was sequenced was peripheral blood. The rearrangement joins TRBV3-1 (or the pseudogene TRBV3-2) to TRBJ2-1; 7 bases line up with TRBD1. The sequence was collected from a woman aged 45 to 65 who had recovered from COVID-19. The CDR3 DNA reads as TGTGCCAGCAGCCAGGCAAGGGGGCTCAATGAGCAGTTCTTC. The encoded protein is CASSQARGLNEQFF.